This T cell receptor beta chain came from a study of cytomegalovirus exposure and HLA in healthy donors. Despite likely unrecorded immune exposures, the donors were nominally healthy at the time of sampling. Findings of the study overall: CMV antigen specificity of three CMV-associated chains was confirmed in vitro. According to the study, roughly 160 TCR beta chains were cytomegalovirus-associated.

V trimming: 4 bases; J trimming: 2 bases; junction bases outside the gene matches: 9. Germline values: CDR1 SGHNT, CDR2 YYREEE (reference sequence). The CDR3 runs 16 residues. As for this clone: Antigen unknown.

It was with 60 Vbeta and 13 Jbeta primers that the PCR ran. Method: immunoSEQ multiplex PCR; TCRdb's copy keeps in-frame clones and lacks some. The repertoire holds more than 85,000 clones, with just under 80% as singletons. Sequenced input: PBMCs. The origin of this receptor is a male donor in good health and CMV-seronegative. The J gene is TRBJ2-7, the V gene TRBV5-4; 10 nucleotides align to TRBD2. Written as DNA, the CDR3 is TGTGCCAGCAGCCCTGGTCAGCGGGGGGGACCCTACGAGCAGTACTTC. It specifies CASSPGQRGGPYEQYF.